The rows below give T cell receptor beta chains drawn from one sample of a study of OX40 agonist ivuxolimab in advanced cancers. Clones were sequenced by immunoSEQ multiplex PCR, and TCRdb holds only the in-frame ones, with some missing. Of fewer than 45,000 clones listed, over 75% are singletons. This material consisted of CD4+ or CD8+ T cells sorted from blood, taken in a trial of the OX40 agonist ivuxolimab. These receptors were taken from an adult with an advanced solid tumor such as melanoma, head and neck, liver or kidney cancer. Both conserved end residues are part of each CDR3. The order of the fields is CDR3 length, V gene, J gene, D gene, clone size, CDR3 protein, CDR3 DNA. D genes are given only for firm matches. The size entry is marked missing in some rows and otherwise reads once, few, many or a size class.

16	TRBV5-3	TRBJ2-1	TRBD2	-	CARSTTSGVDYNEQFF	TGTGCCAGAAGCACGACTAGCGGGGTAGACTACAATGAGCAGTTCTTC
16	TRBV5-8	TRBJ1-1	-	-	CASSLASRQVNTEAFF	TGTGCCAGCAGCTTAGCTTCGCGACAAGTGAACACTGAAGCTTTCTTT
14	TRBV7-6	TRBJ2-1	-	-	CASSPSSGNNEQFF	TGTGCCAGCAGCCCCTCTTCGGGCAACAATGAGCAGTTCTTC
15	TRBV9	TRBJ2-1	TRBD2	-	CASSGSGGVRNEQFF	TGTGCCAGCAGCGGTAGCGGGGGAGTGAGGAATGAGCAGTTCTTC
15	TRBV4-1	TRBJ1-4	TRBD1	-	CASSPLPGTGEKLFF	TGCGCCAGCAGCCCTCTCCCCGGGACAGGGGAAAAACTGTTTTTT
15	TRBV11-3	TRBJ2-7	TRBD2	-	CASSSQTGGSYEQYF	TGTGCCAGCAGCTCCCAAACGGGGGGCTCCTACGAGCAGTACTTC
13	TRBV29-1	TRBJ2-2	-	-	CSVLVGENGELFF	TGCAGCGTCCTCGTAGGGGAGAACGGGGAGCTGTTTTTT
15	TRBV10-3	TRBJ1-6	TRBD1	-	CAIRRDRANNSPLHF	TGTGCCATCAGGCGGGACAGGGCGAATAATTCACCCCTCCACTTT
16	TRBV11-2	TRBJ2-3	TRBD2	few	CASSSGGAGGADTQYF	TGTGCCAGCAGCAGTGGGGGAGCGGGGGGGGCAGATACGCAGTATTTT
10	TRBV27	TRBJ2-7	-	-	CASSSYEQYF	TGTGCCAGCAGTTCCTACGAGCAGTACTTC
14	TRBV14	TRBJ1-6	TRBD1	-	CASRRYRGRSPLHF	TGTGCCAGCAGACGATACAGGGGGCGCTCACCCCTCCACTTT
11	TRBV9	TRBJ1-1	-	-	CASSPNSEAFF	TGTGCCAGCAGCCCCAACAGTGAAGCTTTCTTT
13	TRBV5-4	TRBJ1-1	-	-	CASSFRGNTEAFF	TGTGCCAGCAGCTTCAGGGGAAACACTGAAGCTTTCTTT
12	TRBV4-1	TRBJ2-3	-	few	CASSQEGYSQYF	TGCGCCAGCAGCCAAGAGGGGTATTCGCAGTATTTT
12	TRBV7-2	TRBJ2-3	-	-	CASSHPGNTQYF	TGTGCCAGCAGCCACCCAGGGAATACGCAGTATTTT
14	TRBV19	TRBJ1-5	-	-	CASNGGGLIQPQHF	TGTGCCAGTAACGGGGGGGGTCTTATTCAGCCCCAGCATTTT
18	TRBV5-8	TRBJ2-2	-	-	CASSLDVGANRFTGELFF	TGTGCCAGCAGCTTGGATGTGGGGGCGAATCGATTCACCGGGGAGCTGTTTTTT
16	TRBV30	TRBJ1-2	TRBD1	few	CAWSVQATGAPYGYTF	TGTGCCTGGAGTGTACAAGCGACAGGGGCCCCGTATGGCTACACCTTC
13	TRBV5-6	TRBJ1-2	-	-	CASDLGHSGGYTF	TGTGCCAGCGACCTGGGACATTCAGGTGGCTACACCTTC
16	TRBV14	TRBJ1-4	TRBD1	few	CASSQDLRGRSEKLFF	TGTGCCAGCAGCCAAGATCTCAGGGGGCGCAGTGAAAAACTGTTTTTT
12	TRBV6-5	TRBJ2-7	-	-	CASTGGGYEQYF	TGTGCCAGCACCGGGGGAGGCTACGAGCAGTACTTC
11	TRBV6-6	TRBJ2-5	-	-	CASMGAGEQYF	TGTGCCAGCATGGGGGCGGGGGAGCAGTACTTC
15	TRBV4-2	TRBJ1-3	-	few	CASSQEQLTGNTIYF	TGTGCCAGCAGCCAGGAACAGCTAACTGGAAACACCATATATTTT
16	TRBV7-9	TRBJ1-1	-	-	CASSLGGPGIHTEAFF	TGTGCCAGCAGCTTAGGAGGTCCAGGTATCCACACTGAAGCTTTCTTT
13	TRBV7-9	TRBJ1-2	-	few	CASSVQGPLGYTF	TGTGCCAGCAGCGTTCAGGGACCCCTTGGCTACACCTTC
16	TRBV19	TRBJ2-3	TRBD1	-	CASSSLGTGVTDTQYF	TGTGCCAGTAGTTCCTTAGGGACAGGGGTCACAGATACGCAGTATTTT
15	TRBV5-1	TRBJ1-1	TRBD1	-	CASSYGQGQNTEAFF	TGCGCCAGCAGCTACGGACAGGGGCAGAACACTGAAGCTTTCTTT
18	TRBV21-1	TRBJ1-5	-	few	CASSKVLQQTDSNQPQHF	TGTGCCAGCAGCAAAGTGTTACAACAGACCGATAGCAATCAGCCCCAGCATTTT
12	TRBV7-3	TRBJ2-5	-	-	CASSKMGETQYF	TGTGCCAGCAGCAAAATGGGGGAGACCCAGTACTTC
17	TRBV15	TRBJ2-7	TRBD1	-	CATSREGRGQGRDEQYF	TGTGCCACCAGCAGAGAAGGGCGGGGACAGGGACGCGACGAGCAGTACTTC